The 26 T cell receptor beta chains reported below all come from one sample, sequenced in a study of siplizumab effects on memory and regulatory T cells. Here immunoSEQ multiplex PCR was the method, and the copy in TCRdb shows in-frame clones only, minus some. The sample has 56,000 or so clones, about 97% seen once; the top ten hold about 1.1%. The material sequenced was naive CD8+ T cells sorted from blood. The origin of the receptors is a human donor in good health.

The V call is TRBV7-9, the J call TRBJ2-3; 13 nucleotides agree with TRBD2. Germline CDR1 SEHNR, CDR2 FQNEAQ (reference sequence). This CDR3 is built from 18 residues. J was trimmed by 3 bases and V by 2 bases; bases with no gene match: 8. CDR3 coding DNA: TGTGCCAGCAGCTTATTCACTAGCGGGAGGGCCAAAACAGATACGCAGTATTTT. Amino acids: CASSLFTSGRAKTDTQYF.

The rearrangement joins TRBV20-1 to TRBJ1-2; D remains ambiguous. With 5 bases removed from V and 7 bases from J, the gap between germline ends came to 11 bases. In germline, CDR1 is DFQATT, CDR2 SNEGSKA (reference sequence). CDR3 length: 11 residues. The CDR3 nucleotides are TGCAGTGCTTTAGCCGTCGGTGGCTACACCTTC. Translating gives CSALAVGGYTF.

The count of this clone is one. V gene TRBV29-1 combines with J gene TRBJ2-1; 9 bases align to TRBD2. J lost 4 bases, V lost 6 bases, and 7 bases had no gene match. Germline V gene data show CDR1 as SQVTM and CDR2 as ANQGSEA. CDR3 length equals 14 residues. The CDR3 sequence is CSVLLAGQYNEQFF. For the CDR3, the DNA is TGCAGCGTCCTCCTAGCGGGACAATACAATGAGCAGTTCTTC.

This chain links TRBV30 with TRBJ2-7; 8 positions match TRBD1. The V and J ends lost 4 bases and 1 base, in that order; junction bases with no gene match: 3. The CDR3 has 13 amino acids. In germline, CDR1 is GTSNPN, CDR2 SVGIG (reference sequence). The CDR3 loop is CAWTTGDSYEQYF. Here the CDR3 DNA reads TGTGCCTGGACGACAGGGGATTCCTACGAGCAGTACTTC.

This chain links TRBV27 with TRBJ2-6; possibly TRBD1 for D (6 bases). Per the germline V gene, CDR1 is MNHEY and CDR2 is SMNVEV (reference sequence). CDR3 size: 16 residues. Deletions cut 3 bases from V and 0 bases from J, with 9 bases between. The CDR3 DNA is TGTGCCAGCAGTTTCTTAGGGGGCTCTGGGGCCAACGTCCTGACTTTC. Translated, it gives CASSFLGGSGANVLTF.

This chain connects TRBV5-1 to TRBJ2-7; D uncertain. The ends were cut back, 0 bases at V and 1 base at J, with 8 bases in the middle. The CDR3 extends over 14 amino acids. Germline-derived CDR1 and CDR2 are SGHRS and YFSETQ. This CDR3 reads CASSLESASYEQYF. CDR3 nucleotide sequence: TGCGCCAGCAGCTTGGAGTCAGCATCCTACGAGCAGTACTTC.

V and J are TRBV28 and TRBJ1-6, with no clear D. The germline V and J ends were trimmed by 2 bases and 6 bases, with 5 bases remaining between them. CDR3 length: 13 residues. Germline assignment: CDR1 MDHEN and CDR2 SYDVKM. The CDR3 DNA is TGTGCCAGCAGTTTAGTCAGTAATTCACCCCTCCACTTT. Residues: CASSLVSNSPLHF.

This clone was observed a few times. J is TRBJ1-2 and V is TRBV7-9; the D is unclear. The CDR3 covers 12 residues. CDR1 and CDR2 (germline): SEHNR, FQNEAQ (reference sequence). The V and J ends lost 6 bases and 7 bases respectively, with 12 bases between them. This CDR3 reads CASRLGHTGYTF. CDR3 nucleotide sequence: TGTGCCAGCAGGTTGGGCCATACTGGCTACACCTTC.

This clone was observed once. The CDR3 nucleotides read TGTGCCAGCAGCCCCTTAGACGGGAGGGGTTACGAGCAGTACTTC. Its protein is CASSPLDGRGYEQYF. The rearrangement uses TRBV9 and TRBJ2-5; 8 positions match TRBD2. The better agreement between TRBJ2-7 and the DNA end casts doubt on the J call. Germline V gene sequence: CDR1 SGDLS, CDR2 YYNGEE. The CDR3 extends over 15 amino acids.

V and J are TRBV7-3 and TRBJ2-2; D not certain. The germline V and J ends were trimmed by 4 bases and 6 bases, with 6 bases remaining between them. The CDR3 has 12 residues. Germline V gene lookup returns CDR1 SGHTA and CDR2 FQGTGA. In DNA form, the CDR3 reads TGTGCCAGCAGCTCGAAGGCCGGGGAGCTGTTTTTT. It translates to CASSSKAGELFF.

The J gene is TRBJ2-7, the V gene TRBV16; D ambiguous. There are 12 residues in the CDR3. Trimming removed 4 bases from V and 5 bases from J, with 9 bases in between. Germline V CDR1 and CDR2: KGHSY, FQNENV. CDR3 in DNA: TGTGCCAGCAGCCTGGCGAAGGACGAGCAGTACTTC. Its translation: CASSLAKDEQYF.

V and J are TRBV7-9 and TRBJ2-7; TRBD2 aligns across 14 bases. CDR3 size: 13 residues. V lost 11 bases and J lost 4; bases outside the gene matches: 4. In germline, CDR1 is SEHNR, CDR2 FQNEAQ (reference sequence). The CDR3, as DNA: TGTGCCGCCAGACTAGCGGGAGGGTACGAGCAGTACTTC. Translation gives CAARLAGGYEQYF. The complete variable domain, with remaining parts taken from reference TRBV7-9 and TRBJ2-7, reads DTGVSQNPRHKITKRGQNVTFRCDPISEHNRLYWYRQTLGQGPEFLTYFQNEAQLEKSRLLSDRFSAERPKGSFSTLEIQRTEQGDSAMYLCAARLAGGYEQYFGPGTRLTVT.

This chain connects TRBV9 to TRBJ2-5; D is perhaps TRBD1 (6 bases). The CDR3 sequence is 16 residues long. Germline V gene data show CDR1 as SGDLS and CDR2 as YYNGEE. V dropped 0 bases and J dropped 2 bases, with 14 bases sitting between them. CDR3 nucleotides: TGTGCCAGCAGCGTAGGTCATGGACAGCCTCAAGAGACCCAGTACTTC. Translation gives CASSVGHGQPQETQYF.

The V call is TRBV7-2, the J call TRBJ1-2, with D tentatively TRBD1 (5 bases). Trimming shortened V by 1 base and J by 7 bases, and 13 bases separated the two germline ends. This CDR3 has 14 amino acids. Germline V lookup: CDR1 SGHTA, CDR2 FQGNSA. CDR3 DNA sequence: TGTGCCAGCAGCTTAGGGATGGCAGGGCCTGGCTACACCTTC. It translates to CASSLGMAGPGYTF.

The chain couples TRBV5-1 to TRBJ2-7, with TRBD1 matching 8 bases. CDR1 and CDR2 (germline): SGHRS, YFSETQ. CDR3 size: 14 residues. V gave up 2 bases and J gave up 0 bases; unmatched junction bases: 1. The CDR3 loop is CASSFTGGSYEQYF. The DNA for the CDR3 is TGCGCCAGCAGCTTCACAGGGGGCTCCTACGAGCAGTACTTC.

The chain joins TRBV5-4 to TRBJ2-1, with 9 bases fitting TRBD1. The CDR3 loop spans 15 amino acids. Germline V gives CDR1 SGHNT, CDR2 YYREEE (reference sequence). Losses at the gene ends were 3 bases for V and 7 bases for J; bases not matched to a gene: 8. The chain's CDR3 is CASSSDRGGLNEQFF. In DNA form, the CDR3 reads TGTGCCAGCAGCTCCGACAGGGGGGGTTTGAATGAGCAGTTCTTC. Complete variable domain (other parts from reference TRBV5-4 and TRBJ2-1): ETGVTQSPTHLIKTRGQQVTLRCSSQSGHNTVSWYQQALGQGPQFIFQYYREEENGRGNFPPRFSGLQFPNYSSELNVNALELDDSALYLCASSSDRGGLNEQFFGPGTRLTVL.

As to this clone: Other DNA variants within this sample encode the same CDR3. The chain joins TRBV9 to TRBJ2-1; D ambiguous. In germline, CDR1 is SGDLS, CDR2 YYNGEE. This CDR3 is built from 13 residues. The germline V and J ends were trimmed by 0 bases and 4 bases, with 5 bases remaining between them. The CDR3 here is CASSVAGYNEQFF. The CDR3 DNA sequence: TGTGCCAGCAGCGTAGCTGGATACAATGAGCAGTTCTTC.

J is TRBJ2-1 and V is TRBV9; TRBD2 matches 7 bases. The CDR3 has 16 amino acids. The V segment lost 2 bases and the J segment 0 bases; nucleotides outside the gene matches: 5. Germline CDR1 and CDR2: SGDLS and YYNGEE. CDR3 protein: CASSVGLSSSYNEQFF. The CDR3 DNA reads as TGTGCCAGCAGCGTGGGACTATCGAGCTCCTACAATGAGCAGTTCTTC.

The V gene is TRBV2, the J gene TRBJ2-5; 8 bases map to TRBD2. Germline loops: CDR1 SNHLY, CDR2 FYNNEI. This CDR3 spans 15 amino acids. V trimming: 3 bases; J trimming: 7 bases; junction bases outside the gene matches: 10. DNA for the CDR3: TGTGCCAGCAGTGACTTAGCGGGGTTAGGGGGGACCCAGTACTTC. Translation: CASSDLAGLGGTQYF.

The rearrangement uses TRBV5-1 and TRBJ1-1, with D maybe TRBD1 (6 bases). Trimming cost V 1 base and J 6 bases, with 10 bases left between them. This CDR3 is built from 13 residues. Germline CDR1 reads SGHRS; CDR2 reads YFSETQ. The DNA for the CDR3 is TGCGCCAGCAGCTTGACGCCAGGGGCTGAAGCTTTCTTT. This sequence encodes CASSLTPGAEAFF.

J is TRBJ1-3 and V is TRBV27, with D maybe TRBD1 (5 bases). CDR1 is MNHEY, CDR2 SMNVEV, per germline (reference sequence). There are 15 residues in the CDR3. The germline V and J ends were trimmed by 5 bases and 1 base, with 12 bases remaining between them. This CDR3 reads CASSPDGGSGNTIYF. CDR3 bases: TGTGCCAGCAGTCCCGACGGGGGGTCTGGAAACACCATATATTTT.

The CDR3 is CASSIDRGPYYGYTF. In DNA form, the CDR3 reads TGTGCCAGCAGTATCGACAGGGGGCCTTACTATGGCTACACCTTC. The V gene is TRBV6-1, the J gene TRBJ1-2; 10 nucleotides match TRBD1. Looked up from germline, CDR1 is MNHNS and CDR2 is SASEGT. With V trimmed by 5 bases and J by 3 bases, 6 bases remained unmatched. The CDR3 is 15 amino acids.

This clone was detected a few times. This rearrangement joins TRBV19 to TRBJ2-3; D remains unclear. The V gene's germline CDR1 is LNHDA and CDR2 SQIVND (reference sequence). This CDR3 has 13 amino acids. V was clipped by 5 bases and J by 2 bases, with 8 bases between them. The CDR3 spells CASSGSTTDTQYF. CDR3 in DNA: TGTGCCAGTAGTGGAAGTACCACAGATACGCAGTATTTT.

The V call is TRBV9, the J call TRBJ2-3, with 11 bases identical to TRBD2. Germline CDR1 SGDLS, CDR2 YYNGEE. J gave up 6 bases and V 0 bases, and 6 bases lay outside the gene matches. CDR3 length: 16 residues. The CDR3 nucleotides are TGTGCCAGCAGCGTAGCTTTGGCTAGCGGGGGGGATACGCAGTATTTT. This encodes CASSVALASGGDTQYF.

The chain has TRBV4-3 and TRBJ2-5; 8 positions match TRBD2. The CDR3 has 16 amino acids. CDR1 LGHNA and CDR2 YSLEER come from the germline V gene. With 0 bases clipped from V and 4 bases from J, the junction kept 7 bases outside the gene matches. CDR3 sequence reads: CASSQENGRGAETQYF. The CDR3 region has the DNA TGCGCCAGCAGCCAAGAGAACGGGCGGGGGGCAGAGACCCAGTACTTC.

This clone has just one count. The chain carries TRBV5-6 and TRBJ2-3; D may correspond to TRBD1 or TRBD2 (6 bases each). The CDR3 runs 15 residues. Germline CDR1 SGHDT, CDR2 YYEEEE. V lost 4 bases, J lost 7 bases, and 19 bases lay in between. CDR3 DNA: TGTGCCAGCAGCCCAAACAGGGAGGTTTCAAATACGCAGTATTTT. It codes for CASSPNREVSNTQYF.